Each of the 20 T cell receptor beta chains below was sequenced from the same sample in a study of T-cell reconstitution after alpha-beta-depleted transplantation in children. Unique molecular identifiers tagged the TCRbeta library. TCRdb called the PCR reads again in MiXCR, with one record for every CDR3 protein. The sample holds approximately 1,000,000 distinct CDR3 sequences, less than 30% seen once. The source material was PBMCs, mostly from graft donor cells, sampled 360 days after TCRalphabeta/CD19-depleted stem cell transplant. These receptor sequences come from a boy under two years old who had a stem cell transplant for SCID, so the T cells may come from the graft donor.

V gene TRBV10-3 combines with J gene TRBJ2-6; no reliable D call. The CDR3 totals 15 residues. Germline CDR1 is ENHRY and CDR2 is SYGVKD. Trimming took off 2 bases at V and 4 bases at J, with 9 bases between the two ends. This CDR3 is CAISEDGHGANVLTF. The CDR3 nucleotides read TGTGCCATCAGTGAGGACGGGCACGGGGCCAACGTCCTGACTTTC.

This sequence joins TRBV29-1 and TRBJ2-3, with no clear D. The CDR3 is made up of 12 amino acids. Germline V lookup: CDR1 SQVTM, CDR2 ANQGSEA. The germline V and J ends were trimmed by 2 bases and 4 bases, with 7 bases remaining between them. CDR3 coding DNA: TGCAGCGTTGAACTAATTTCAGATACGCAGTATTTT. Translation: CSVELISDTQYF.

The chain is built from TRBV5-5 and TRBJ2-3; TRBD1 matches 7 bases. CDR1 is SGHKS and CDR2 is YYEKEE in the germline V gene (reference sequence). CDR3 length: 17 residues. V was pared by 4 bases and J by 0 bases, with 11 bases of the junction left unmatched. The CDR3 protein is CASSPQTGALSTDTQYF. CDR3 DNA: TGTGCCAGCAGCCCACAAACAGGGGCCCTTAGCACAGATACGCAGTATTTT.

This clonotype was counted between two and nine times. This chain uses TRBV30 with TRBJ1-5; 11 bases align to TRBD1. The V gene end was trimmed by 3 bases and the J gene end by 7 bases; junction bases not matched to a gene: 2. The CDR3 is 13 residues long. Germline CDR1 is GTSNPN and CDR2 is SVGIG (reference sequence). The CDR3 DNA sequence: TGTGCCTGGAGGGACAGGGGGCAACAGCCCCAGCATTTT. The encoded protein is CAWRDRGQQPQHF. Complete variable domain (other parts from reference TRBV30 and TRBJ1-5): SQTIHQWPATLVQPVGSPLSLECTVEGTSNPNLYWYRQAAGRGLQLLFYSVGIGQISSEVPQNLSASRPQDRQFILSSKKLLLSDSGFYLCAWRDRGQQPQHFGDGTRLSIL.

V usage is TRBV5-1 and J usage is TRBJ2-7, with 7 bases identical to TRBD1. This CDR3 is built from 15 residues. Germline-derived CDR1 and CDR2 are SGHRS and YFSETQ. J lost 4 bases, V lost 0 bases, and 7 bases had no gene match. CDR3 DNA sequence: TGCGCCAGCAGCTTGGGGCCGGGACAGATTTACGAGCAGTACTTC. Translating it yields CASSLGPGQIYEQYF.

The chain recombines TRBV9 with TRBJ1-2; the D is unclear. CDR1 and CDR2 (germline): SGDLS, YYNGEE. The CDR3 consists of 13 residues. The V gene lost 8 bases and the J gene lost 7 bases, with 18 bases spanning the gap. CDR3 amino acids: CASKSAGRFGYTF. The CDR3 DNA sequence: TGTGCCAGTAAGAGCGCTGGTAGGTTTGGCTACACCTTC.

This clonotype was found a few times. CDR3 region: CASNQNTGGPLHF. CDR3 nucleotides: TGTGCCAGCAACCAAAATACAGGGGGACCCCTCCACTTT. This chain connects TRBV7-9 to TRBJ1-6; 8 bases match TRBD1. The CDR3 covers 13 residues. Germline V CDR1 and CDR2: SEHNR, FQNEAQ (reference sequence). The J segment lost 12 bases and the V segment lost 7 bases, leaving 8 bases of the junction unmatched.

The chain is built from TRBV6-1 and TRBJ2-7, with 8 bases matching TRBD1. The ends lost 7 bases at V and 4 bases at J; junction bases unmatched: 6. This CDR3 has 13 amino acids. Looked up from germline, CDR1 is MNHNS and CDR2 is SASEGT. The CDR3 region is CASNPTGAYEQYF. The CDR3 DNA follows: TGTGCCAGCAACCCGACAGGGGCGTACGAGCAGTACTTC.

This clonotype turned up a few times. The J gene is TRBJ2-7, the V gene TRBV20-1; TRBD1 might be the D (5 bases). The V and J ends lost 0 bases and 3 bases respectively, with 12 bases between them. This CDR3 has 14 residues. Germline V gives CDR1 DFQATT, CDR2 SNEGSKA (reference sequence). CDR3 DNA sequence: TGCAGTGCTAGAGATCTCAGGGATAGCTACGAGCAGTACTTC. This sequence encodes CSARDLRDSYEQYF.

The chain combines TRBV2 with TRBJ2-5; 8 nucleotides line up with TRBD2. Germline assignment: CDR1 SNHLY and CDR2 FYNNEI. The CDR3 contains 14 residues. Losses at the gene ends were 4 bases for V and 5 bases for J; bases not matched to a gene: 6. The CDR3 is CASSGGGQGETQYF. The CDR3, as DNA: TGTGCCAGCAGTGGCGGGGGGCAAGGGGAGACCCAGTACTTC.

The chain is built from TRBV12-3 or TRBV12-4 and TRBJ2-7, with D possibly called TRBD1 or TRBD2 (5 bases each). This CDR3 region has 16 residues. Trimming removed 1 base at V and 0 bases at J, with 13 bases between. CDR3 region: CASSLGGAGPSYEQYF. For the CDR3, the DNA is TGTGCCAGCAGTTTAGGAGGGGCAGGACCCTCCTACGAGCAGTACTTC.

The chain links TRBV4-1 to TRBJ2-3; 12 bases agree with TRBD2. The CDR3 has 19 amino acids. Germline V CDR1 and CDR2: MGHRA, YSYEKL. J gave up 2 bases and V 0 bases, and 9 bases lay outside the gene matches. The CDR3 loop is CASSQDPRLAGASTDTQYF. CDR3 coding DNA: TGCGCCAGCAGCCAAGATCCGAGACTAGCGGGGGCGTCCACAGATACGCAGTATTTT.

The chain combines TRBV27 with TRBJ1-2; possibly TRBD1 for D (6 bases). V dropped 6 bases and J dropped 6 bases, with 17 bases sitting between them. This CDR3 has 14 residues. Germline values: CDR1 MNHEY, CDR2 SMNVEV (reference sequence). The CDR3 DNA sequence: TGTGCCAGCAGGAGTCCGTCTAGGGGGGATGGCTACACCTTC. This sequence encodes CASRSPSRGDGYTF.

The V gene is TRBV6-1, the J gene TRBJ1-1, with a weak D call TRBD1 (5 bases). This CDR3 contains 16 residues. Trimming removed 5 bases at V and 1 base at J, with 17 bases between. CDR1 MNHNS and CDR2 SASEGT come from the germline V gene. The chain's CDR3 is CASSRQGAFTNTEAFF. CDR3 nucleotide sequence: TGTGCCAGCAGTCGTCAGGGAGCCTTTACGAACACTGAAGCTTTCTTT.

The chain couples TRBV28 to TRBJ1-1, with D possibly TRBD1 on 5 matching bases. The CDR3 is 16 residues long. V gave up 1 base and J gave up 9 bases, with 21 bases separating them. Germline CDR1 and CDR2: MDHEN and SYDVKM. CDR3 sequence (DNA): TGTGCCAGCAGTTTATATGGGCTGAGCAGGGTTGGTAAAGCTTTCTTT. This encodes CASSLYGLSRVGKAFF.

The chain recombines TRBV12-3 or TRBV12-4 with TRBJ2-7; 13 bases line up with TRBD2. V lost 6 bases to trimming and J lost 4 bases; unmatched junction nucleotides: 3. The CDR3 spans 14 residues. CDR3 in amino acids: CASSRGLAGYEQYF. CDR3 nucleotide sequence: TGTGCCAGCAGCCGGGGACTAGCGGGGTACGAGCAGTACTTC.

This clonotype was observed a few times. The chain recombines TRBV20-1 with TRBJ2-7; D may match TRBD1 or TRBD2 (5 bases each). The germline gives CDR1 DFQATT, CDR2 SNEGSKA (reference sequence). V was trimmed by 6 bases and J by 0 bases, leaving 15 bases between them. The CDR3 runs 14 residues. CDR3 amino acids: CSAPRDASSYEQYF. CDR3 in DNA: TGCAGTGCCCCCCGGGACGCAAGCTCCTACGAGCAGTACTTC.

This clonotype was detected only a few times. V usage is TRBV2 and J usage is TRBJ2-3; TRBD2 matches 11 bases. The length of the CDR3 is 14 residues. The trim removed 7 bases at V and 4 bases at J, leaving 4 bases unmatched. In germline, CDR1 is SNHLY, CDR2 FYNNEI. CDR3 protein: CASKLAGVPDTQYF. The CDR3 DNA reads TGTGCCAGCAAACTAGCGGGGGTACCAGATACGCAGTATTTT.

J is TRBJ2-1 and V is TRBV6-1, with 9 positions matching TRBD1. The CDR3 has 15 amino acids. Looked up from germline, CDR1 is MNHNS and CDR2 is SASEGT. Unmatched junction bases numbered 9, after V lost 5 bases and J lost 7 bases. CDR3 in amino acids: CASSTHRGQGNEQFF. CDR3 bases: TGTGCCAGCAGTACCCATCGGGGACAGGGAAATGAGCAGTTCTTC.

The chain has TRBV4-3 and TRBJ1-4; D remains unclear. Deletions cut 0 bases from V and 0 bases from J, with 8 bases between. This CDR3 comprises 16 residues. Germline CDR1 and CDR2: LGHNA and YSLEER. The CDR3 reads CASSQDRAATNEKLFF. DNA of the CDR3: TGCGCCAGCAGCCAAGATCGGGCAGCAACTAATGAAAAACTGTTTTTT.